The 22 T cell receptor beta chains below come from one sample, sequenced in a study of blood T cell repertoires in COVID-19. Here immunoSEQ multiplex PCR was the method, and the copy in TCRdb shows in-frame clones only, minus some. The table has approximately 390,000 clones, around 89% seen once; the top ten hold around 7%. Source material: peripheral blood. Every receptor here comes from a man between 18 and 35 years old with active or convalescent COVID-19.

The chain joins TRBV5-1 to TRBJ2-1; the D gene is possibly TRBD1 (6 bases). CDR3 length: 14 residues. The germline gives CDR1 SGHRS, CDR2 YFSETQ. V dropped 4 bases and J dropped 0 bases, with 8 bases sitting between them. Here the CDR3 DNA reads TGCGCCAGCAGCATGGACAGCTCCTACAATGAGCAGTTCTTC. It is translated as CASSMDSSYNEQFF.

The chain employs TRBV6-4 and TRBJ1-6; D may be TRBD1 (5 bases). The CDR3 runs 13 residues. V lost 4 bases to trimming and J lost 11 bases, with 12 bases between them. Germline CDR1 and CDR2: MRHNA and SNTAGT. CDR3 region: CASSAGEAAPLHF. CDR3 sequence (DNA): TGTGCCAGCAGTGCGGGGGAAGCGGCACCCCTCCACTTT.

Here the CDR3 reads CASSFSGSPYEQYF. DNA for the CDR3: TGTGCCAGCAGCTTTAGCGGGAGTCCCTACGAGCAGTACTTC. The chain couples TRBV7-9 to TRBJ2-7, with TRBD2 matching over 9 bases. Germline V gives CDR1 SEHNR, CDR2 FQNEAQ (reference sequence). The V and J ends lost 3 bases and 2 bases, in that order; junction bases with no gene match: 2. CDR3 size: 14 residues.

The chain recombines TRBV5-1 with TRBJ1-1; TRBD1 agrees at 8 bases. There are 15 residues in the CDR3. Germline V lookup: CDR1 SGHRS, CDR2 YFSETQ. Trimming cost V 4 bases and J 5 bases; bases outside gene matches: 10. CDR3 in amino acids: CASSPKSGGWTEAFF. CDR3 DNA sequence: TGCGCCAGCAGCCCCAAATCAGGGGGCTGGACTGAAGCTTTCTTT.

V is TRBV9 and J is TRBJ2-2; 7 positions match TRBD2. J gave up 6 bases and V 4 bases, and 6 bases lay outside the gene matches. The germline V gene has CDR1 SGDLS and CDR2 YYNGEE. The CDR3 is made up of 14 amino acids. Written as DNA, the CDR3 is TGTGCCAGCAGCAAGGGGAGGGTGGCCGGGGAGCTGTTTTTT. Protein: CASSKGRVAGELFF.

The gene calls are TRBV18 and TRBJ1-2; 7 nucleotides match TRBD1. This CDR3 is 16 amino acids long. Germline loops: CDR1 KGHSH, CDR2 LQKENI. Germline trimming cut 2 bases from V and 9 bases from J; bases unmatched to any gene: 15. CDR3 in amino acids: CASSPIGAGGTASYTF. The CDR3 DNA is TGTGCCAGCTCACCAATTGGGGCAGGGGGTACGGCCAGCTACACCTTC.

This chain joins TRBV9 and TRBJ1-1; TRBD1 matches at 11 bases. Germline V CDR1 and CDR2: SGDLS, YYNGEE. J lost 7 bases, V lost 2 bases, and 7 bases had no gene match. The CDR3 runs to 15 residues. CDR3: CASSVQTGTGGEAFF. CDR3 sequence (DNA): TGTGCCAGCAGCGTGCAAACCGGGACAGGGGGTGAAGCTTTCTTT.

The chain has TRBV9 and TRBJ1-6; D possibly corresponds to TRBD1 (5 bases). The V end lost 0 bases, the J end lost 6 bases, and 13 bases lay between the germline ends. The germline V gene has CDR1 SGDLS and CDR2 YYNGEE. The CDR3 spans 16 residues. CDR3 protein: CASSVATGAANSPLHF. Here the CDR3 DNA reads TGTGCCAGCAGCGTAGCTACTGGGGCAGCTAATTCACCCCTCCACTTT.

The chain combines TRBV10-3 with TRBJ1-1, with D tentatively TRBD1 (6 bases). CDR3 length: 16 amino acids. Germline CDR1 is ENHRY and CDR2 is SYGVKD. The V gene lost 6 bases and the J gene lost 4 bases, with 21 bases spanning the gap. CDR3: CAIRTQRGRWITEAFF. In nucleotides, the CDR3 is TGTGCCATCAGGACACAGCGGGGGCGATGGATCACTGAAGCTTTCTTT.

The chain is built from TRBV14 and TRBJ1-6; no clear D gene. Germline V gene data show CDR1 as SGHDN and CDR2 as FVKESK. This CDR3 contains 16 residues. Trimming took off 1 base at V and 3 bases at J, with 10 bases between the two ends. The CDR3, as DNA: TGTGCCAGCAGCCAAGTGGCAGTCGTCTATAATTCACCCCTCCACTTT. Amino acids: CASSQVAVVYNSPLHF.

On this clone itself: Other nucleotide sequences from this sample produce the same CDR3. The chain employs TRBV28 and TRBJ1-4; tentatively, D is TRBD1 (5 bases). The CDR3 sequence is 12 residues long. The V end lost 6 bases, the J end lost 7 bases, and 9 bases lay between the germline ends. The germline V gene has CDR1 MDHEN and CDR2 SYDVKM. Here the CDR3 DNA reads TGTGCCAGCAGCCCCGGGGGTGAAAAACTGTTTTTT. Translated, it gives CASSPGGEKLFF.

V and J are TRBV19 and TRBJ2-7; possible D gene TRBD1, 5 bases. The germline CDR1 and CDR2 sequences are LNHDA and SQIVND (reference sequence). The germline V and J ends were trimmed by 5 bases and 0 bases, with 8 bases remaining between them. There are 13 residues in the CDR3. CDR3 sequence reads: CASSGRVSYEQYF. CDR3 DNA: TGTGCCAGTAGTGGCAGGGTCTCCTACGAGCAGTACTTC.

The V call is TRBV12-3 or TRBV12-4, the J call TRBJ1-2, with TRBD1 matching 9 bases. V lost 6 bases to trimming and J lost 6 bases; unmatched junction nucleotides: 5. This CDR3 has 13 residues. CDR3 region: CASRKQGADGYTF. CDR3 in DNA: TGTGCCAGCAGAAAACAGGGGGCCGATGGCTACACCTTC.

This chain uses TRBV3-1 (or the pseudogene TRBV3-2) with TRBJ2-7, with TRBD2 matching 9 bases. The V segment lost 1 base and the J segment 3 bases; nucleotides outside the gene matches: 4. Per germline, CDR1 LGHDT and CDR2 YNNKEL (reference sequence). The CDR3 has 15 residues. The CDR3 nucleotides are TGTGCCAGCAGCCAAGGCACTAGCGGGTACTACGAGCAGTACTTC. Protein product: CASSQGTSGYYEQYF.

The chain links TRBV19 to TRBJ2-4; 9 nucleotides match TRBD2. This CDR3 is 13 amino acids long. Per the germline V gene, CDR1 is LNHDA and CDR2 is SQIVND (reference sequence). V dropped 8 bases and J dropped 7; count of bases not matched to a gene: 6. The CDR3 nucleotides read TGTGCCAGTGAGTATAGCGGGAGCAACATTCAGTACTTC. It codes for CASEYSGSNIQYF.

The V and J genes are TRBV5-6 and TRBJ2-5; D remains ambiguous. Germline V gene lookup returns CDR1 SGHDT and CDR2 YYEEEE. The CDR3 totals 13 residues. Between the trimmed V and J ends, which lost 0 bases and 6 bases, there was a span of 9 bases. The CDR3 bases are TGTGCCAGCAGCTTGGTAGTTGGGCAGACCCAGTACTTC. It codes for CASSLVVGQTQYF.

The V call is TRBV2, the J call TRBJ2-1; maybe TRBD2 (5 bases). The CDR3 is made up of 14 amino acids. V dropped 7 bases and J dropped 1 base, with 11 bases sitting between them. Per germline, CDR1 SNHLY and CDR2 FYNNEI. The CDR3 is CASNTRGSYNEQFF. The CDR3 nucleotides are TGTGCCAGCAACACACGCGGGTCCTACAATGAGCAGTTCTTC.

The chain joins TRBV28 to TRBJ2-3; D may be TRBD2 (5 bases). The CDR3 is 14 residues long. The V end was cut by 3 bases, the J end by 5 bases, with 12 bases between. Germline V gene lookup returns CDR1 MDHEN and CDR2 SYDVKM. For the CDR3, the DNA is TGTGCCAGCAGTTTGGTGGGAGTGGAAGATACGCAGTATTTT. This translates into CASSLVGVEDTQYF.

The chain couples TRBV7-8 to TRBJ1-1; tentatively, D is TRBD1 (5 bases). Per germline, CDR1 SGHVS and CDR2 FQNEAQ. The CDR3 is 13 amino acids. V was trimmed by 0 bases and J by 6 bases, leaving 8 bases between them. The CDR3 DNA sequence: TGTGCCAGCAGCTTAGCAGGGGTGCCTGAAGCTTTCTTT. Protein: CASSLAGVPEAFF.

The gene calls are TRBV6-5 and TRBJ1-2; unclear D gene. The germline V gene encodes CDR1 MNHEY and CDR2 SVGAGI. Trimming removed 7 bases from V and 4 bases from J, with 16 bases in between. The CDR3 sequence is 14 residues long. The CDR3 region has the DNA TGTGCCAGCACCGGGAGCAGCCTTACCTATGGCTACACCTTC. Its translation is CASTGSSLTYGYTF.

This chain uses TRBV5-1 with TRBJ1-1; D possibly corresponds to TRBD1 (5 bases). Trimming shortened V by 4 bases and J by 4 bases, and 14 bases separated the two germline ends. Looked up from germline, CDR1 is SGHRS and CDR2 is YFSETQ. This CDR3 has 14 residues. The CDR3 sequence: CASSLNGGVTEAFF. In nucleotides, the CDR3 is TGCGCCAGCAGCCTCAACGGGGGGGTCACTGAAGCTTTCTTT.

This clone appeared a few times. The V gene is TRBV27, the J gene TRBJ1-5; tentative D call: TRBD1 (6 bases). CDR1 is MNHEY and CDR2 is SMNVEV in the germline V gene (reference sequence). Trimming cost V 6 bases and J 6 bases, with 12 bases left between them. The CDR3 is made up of 13 amino acids. The DNA of the CDR3 is TGTGCCAGCAGGACAGGACGGAGTCAGCCCCAGCATTTT. Protein: CASRTGRSQPQHF.